The rows below give T cell receptor beta chains drawn from one sample of a study of blood T cells in healthy people across ages. Using its own MiXCR run on the 5' RACE reads, TCRdb lists one record per CDR3 protein. The top ten clones hold less than 20% of a sample with 650,000 to 1,000,000 distinct CDR3 sequences, about half of them seen once. The source material was blood. The receptor source for this set is a man at least 80 years old in good health. Both conserved end residues are trimmed from each CDR3. The order of the fields is J gene, V gene, CDR3 protein.

J gene: TRBJ2-1
V gene: TRBV3-1
CDR3 protein: ASEGVNEQF

J gene: TRBJ1-2
V gene: TRBV30
CDR3 protein: AWTKQGAVGYT

J gene: TRBJ2-5
V gene: TRBV6-2/TRBV6-3
CDR3 protein: ASSYGTSGRIETQY

J gene: TRBJ2-3
V gene: TRBV20-1
CDR3 protein: SARCRGTDTQY

J gene: TRBJ2-3
V gene: TRBV5-1
CDR3 protein: ASSLNTGTGTQY

J gene: TRBJ2-1
V gene: TRBV9
CDR3 protein: ASSVVASHEQF

J gene: -
V gene: TRBV10-3
CDR3 protein: AIKEISGEQETQF

J gene: TRBJ2-6
V gene: TRBV13
CDR3 protein: ASSASGTELSGANVLT

J gene: TRBJ2-1
V gene: TRBV29-1
CDR3 protein: SVASGRHEQF

J gene: TRBJ2-1
V gene: TRBV11-1
CDR3 protein: ASSLVSSSGRGEQF

J gene: TRBJ2-5
V gene: TRBV12-3/TRBV12-4
CDR3 protein: ASSLAGAQETQY

J gene: TRBJ2-4
V gene: TRBV6-1
CDR3 protein: ASSVGRSADPEYIQY

J gene: TRBJ2-1
V gene: TRBV20-1
CDR3 protein: SARGREGRSNEQF

J gene: TRBJ2-7
V gene: TRBV7-8
CDR3 protein: ASSLAPYEQY